Listed below are T cell receptor beta chains from one sample, sequenced in a study of OX40 agonist ivuxolimab in advanced cancers. Here immunoSEQ multiplex PCR was the method, and the copy in TCRdb shows in-frame clones only, minus some. The sample lists 20,000 to 30,000 clones, 88% occurring once. The sample in question was CD4+ or CD8+ T cells sorted from blood, obtained in a trial of the OX40 agonist ivuxolimab. The receptors were gathered from an adult with an advanced solid tumor such as melanoma, head and neck, liver or kidney cancer. The CDR3 runs from the conserved cysteine through the conserved F or W. Fields, in order: J gene, V gene, clone size, D gene, CDR3 protein, CDR3 DNA. D genes are given only for firm matches. Clone size, where shown, is once, few, many, or a class for clones that have expanded.

j_gene: TRBJ1-5; v_gene: TRBV28; abundance: once; d_gene: -; CDR3aa: CASLRALGNQPQHF; CDR3nt: TGTGCCAGCCTTAGGGCTCTGGGCAATCAGCCCCAGCATTTT
j_gene: TRBJ2-4; v_gene: TRBV6-1; abundance: -; d_gene: TRBD2; CDR3aa: CASSASGRVKNIQYF; CDR3nt: TGTGCCAGCAGTGCTAGCGGGAGGGTGAAAAACATTCAGTACTTC
j_gene: TRBJ2-7; v_gene: TRBV29-1; abundance: -; d_gene: -; CDR3aa: CSGTWASEQYF; CDR3nt: TGCAGCGGTACATGGGCCTCCGAGCAGTACTTC
j_gene: TRBJ2-5; v_gene: TRBV27; abundance: -; d_gene: TRBD2; CDR3aa: CASSPLIAGEETQYF; CDR3nt: TGTGCCAGCAGTCCCCTGATAGCGGGAGAGGAGACCCAGTACTTC
j_gene: TRBJ1-1; v_gene: TRBV7-9; abundance: -; d_gene: TRBD1; CDR3aa: CASSLGAGGESQAFF; CDR3nt: TGTGCCAGCAGCTTAGGAGCAGGGGGCGAAAGTCAAGCTTTCTTT
j_gene: TRBJ1-1; v_gene: TRBV5-1; abundance: few; d_gene: -; CDR3aa: CASSFVGGGNTEAFF; CDR3nt: TGCGCCAGCAGCTTTGTCGGGGGCGGGAACACTGAAGCTTTCTTT
j_gene: TRBJ2-3; v_gene: TRBV19; abundance: -; d_gene: TRBD1; CDR3aa: CASSGTGGTDTQYF; CDR3nt: TGTGCCAGTAGTGGGACAGGAGGCACAGATACGCAGTATTTT
j_gene: TRBJ2-5; v_gene: TRBV30; abundance: -; d_gene: -; CDR3aa: CAWSTGGGETQYF; CDR3nt: TGTGCCTGGAGCACCGGTGGGGGGGAGACCCAGTACTTC
j_gene: TRBJ2-7; v_gene: TRBV5-4; abundance: -; d_gene: TRBD2; CDR3aa: CASSLAGASGRTRGREQYF; CDR3nt: TGTGCCAGCAGCTTGGCCGGGGCTAGCGGGAGGACCCGCGGGAGAGAGCAGTACTTC
j_gene: TRBJ1-6; v_gene: TRBV19; abundance: -; d_gene: TRBD1; CDR3aa: CASSIGTGNSPLHF; CDR3nt: TGTGCCAGTAGTATCGGGACAGGGAATTCACCCCTCCACTTT
j_gene: TRBJ2-7; v_gene: TRBV4-1; abundance: -; d_gene: TRBD1; CDR3aa: CASSQESQGAREQYF; CDR3nt: TGCGCCAGCAGCCAGGAAAGTCAGGGGGCACGTGAGCAGTACTTC
j_gene: TRBJ2-7; v_gene: TRBV5-1; abundance: -; d_gene: -; CDR3aa: CASSSWTSEGEQYF; CDR3nt: TGCGCCAGCAGCTCATGGACGTCGGAGGGCGAGCAGTACTTC
j_gene: TRBJ1-1; v_gene: TRBV6-6; abundance: -; d_gene: -; CDR3aa: CASRRQTNTEAFF; CDR3nt: TGTGCCAGCAGAAGACAAACGAACACTGAAGCTTTCTTT
j_gene: TRBJ1-2; v_gene: TRBV9; abundance: -; d_gene: -; CDR3aa: CASSSGDGYGYTF; CDR3nt: TGTGCCAGCAGCTCGGGGGACGGCTATGGCTACACCTTC
j_gene: TRBJ2-3; v_gene: TRBV7-9; abundance: -; d_gene: TRBD1; CDR3aa: CASSLQGAQDTQYF; CDR3nt: TGTGCCAGCAGCTTACAGGGGGCGCAGGATACGCAGTATTTT
j_gene: TRBJ2-1; v_gene: TRBV27; abundance: once; d_gene: TRBD1; CDR3aa: CASSYLTGGYEQFF; CDR3nt: TGTGCCAGCAGTTACCTGACAGGGGGCTATGAGCAGTTCTTC
j_gene: TRBJ1-4; v_gene: TRBV7-8; abundance: -; d_gene: -; CDR3aa: CASSRQNQGLFF; CDR3nt: TGTGCCAGCAGCCGACAGAACCAGGGACTGTTTTTT
j_gene: TRBJ2-3; v_gene: TRBV5-6; abundance: -; d_gene: -; CDR3aa: CASSLIDNTDTQYF; CDR3nt: TGTGCCAGCAGCTTGATAGACAACACAGATACGCAGTATTTT
j_gene: TRBJ1-3; v_gene: TRBV5-1; abundance: -; d_gene: -; CDR3aa: CASSLDRASGNTIYF; CDR3nt: TGCGCCAGCAGCTTGGATCGGGCCTCTGGAAACACCATATATTTT
j_gene: TRBJ2-3; v_gene: TRBV10-3; abundance: -; d_gene: -; CDR3aa: CALRPMGTDTQYF; CDR3nt: TGTGCCTTGAGGCCGATGGGCACAGATACGCAGTATTTT
j_gene: TRBJ2-6; v_gene: TRBV7-2; abundance: few; d_gene: TRBD2; CDR3aa: CASSRASGMAGANVLTF; CDR3nt: TGTGCCAGCAGCAGGGCTAGCGGGATGGCTGGGGCCAACGTCCTGACTTTC
j_gene: TRBJ2-3; v_gene: TRBV9; abundance: -; d_gene: -; CDR3aa: CASSVGLADSTDTQYF; CDR3nt: TGTGCCAGCAGCGTAGGGTTAGCGGATAGCACAGATACGCAGTATTTT
j_gene: TRBJ1-5; v_gene: TRBV28; abundance: few; d_gene: TRBD1; CDR3aa: CASSFYRGRNQPQHF; CDR3nt: TGTGCCAGCAGTTTTTATAGGGGGCGAAATCAGCCCCAGCATTTT
j_gene: TRBJ1-2; v_gene: TRBV11-2; abundance: -; d_gene: -; CDR3aa: CASSPTRASYGYTF; CDR3nt: TGTGCCAGCAGCCCCACAAGAGCCTCCTATGGCTACACCTTC
j_gene: TRBJ1-2; v_gene: TRBV21-1; abundance: once; d_gene: -; CDR3aa: CASRWCYRKTYGYTF; CDR3nt: TGTGCCAGCAGGTGGTGCTACAGAAAGACCTATGGCTACACCTTC
j_gene: TRBJ2-5; v_gene: TRBV18; abundance: -; d_gene: TRBD2; CDR3aa: CASSLRTSGGGETQYF; CDR3nt: TGTGCCAGCTCACTGCGGACTAGCGGAGGGGGGGAGACCCAGTACTTC
j_gene: TRBJ2-1; v_gene: TRBV9; abundance: few; d_gene: TRBD2; CDR3aa: CASSTPGLAGSGQFF; CDR3nt: TGTGCCAGCAGCACCCCGGGACTAGCGGGTTCAGGGCAGTTCTTC
j_gene: TRBJ2-3; v_gene: TRBV9; abundance: -; d_gene: -; CDR3aa: CASSTNWKDTQYF; CDR3nt: TGTGCCAGCAGCACCAATTGGAAAGATACGCAGTATTTT
j_gene: TRBJ2-3; v_gene: TRBV9; abundance: -; d_gene: TRBD2; CDR3aa: CASSVAPSGGAGTDTQYF; CDR3nt: TGTGCCAGCAGCGTAGCTCCTAGCGGAGGGGCAGGGACAGATACGCAGTATTTT
j_gene: TRBJ1-1; v_gene: TRBV19; abundance: -; d_gene: -; CDR3aa: CASAYRANTEAFF; CDR3nt: TGTGCCAGTGCTTATAGGGCGAACACTGAAGCTTTCTTT
j_gene: TRBJ2-7; v_gene: TRBV19; abundance: -; d_gene: TRBD2; CDR3aa: CASSTLLAGPPYEQYF; CDR3nt: TGTGCCAGTAGCACCCTTCTAGCGGGCCCACCCTACGAGCAGTACTTC
j_gene: TRBJ1-3; v_gene: TRBV7-9; abundance: -; d_gene: -; CDR3aa: CASSLSTASGNTIYF; CDR3nt: TGTGCCAGCAGCTTAAGTACAGCCTCTGGAAACACCATATATTTT
j_gene: TRBJ2-1; v_gene: TRBV7-2; abundance: -; d_gene: TRBD2; CDR3aa: CASSSLAGGFYNEQFF; CDR3nt: TGTGCCAGCAGCAGTTTGGCGGGAGGGTTCTACAATGAGCAGTTCTTC
j_gene: TRBJ2-7; v_gene: TRBV28; abundance: -; d_gene: -; CDR3aa: CASSLVGPNEQYF; CDR3nt: TGTGCCAGCAGTTTAGTCGGACCCAACGAGCAGTACTTC
j_gene: TRBJ2-3; v_gene: TRBV5-1; abundance: -; d_gene: TRBD1; CDR3aa: CASSFYRGRADTQYF; CDR3nt: TGCGCCAGCAGCTTCTACAGGGGGCGTGCAGATACGCAGTATTTT
j_gene: TRBJ1-6; v_gene: TRBV6-6; abundance: -; d_gene: -; CDR3aa: CASSYSIGASGAPLHF; CDR3nt: TGTGCCAGCAGTTACTCGATAGGGGCCTCCGGGGCACCCCTCCACTTT
j_gene: TRBJ2-4; v_gene: TRBV21-1; abundance: -; d_gene: -; CDR3aa: CASTRGAKNIQYF; CDR3nt: TGTGCCAGCACCAGAGGGGCCAAAAACATTCAGTACTTC
j_gene: TRBJ2-7; v_gene: TRBV2; abundance: -; d_gene: TRBD2; CDR3aa: CASRGLAGAYEQYF; CDR3nt: TGTGCCAGCAGGGGACTAGCGGGAGCCTACGAGCAGTACTTC
j_gene: TRBJ2-7; v_gene: TRBV28; abundance: -; d_gene: TRBD1; CDR3aa: CASSSQQGKQYF; CDR3nt: TGTGCCAGCAGTTCGCAACAGGGGAAGCAGTACTTC
j_gene: TRBJ2-7; v_gene: TRBV18; abundance: -; d_gene: TRBD1; CDR3aa: CASSPLQDRVYEQYF; CDR3nt: TGTGCCAGCTCACCACTTCAGGACAGGGTTTACGAGCAGTACTTC
j_gene: TRBJ1-5; v_gene: TRBV2; abundance: -; d_gene: TRBD1; CDR3aa: CASGETGEDQPQHF; CDR3nt: TGTGCCAGCGGGGAAACAGGGGAGGATCAGCCCCAGCATTTT